This entry is about one T cell receptor beta chain. The CDR3 consists of 14 residues. V lost 4 bases, J lost 7 bases, and 8 bases stayed unmatched. CDR1 is SEHNR and CDR2 is FQNEAQ in the germline V gene (reference sequence). Every bit of the isolated RNA underwent reverse transcription, so sequencing read expressed TCRB transcripts. Method: immunoSEQ multiplex PCR; TCRdb's copy keeps in-frame clones and lacks some. The sample carries 450,000 or so clones, about 10% recorded once. This specimen belongs to a study of beta chain features in type 1 diabetes. This TCR came from a woman under 30 in good health. Sequencing input: naive CD4+ T cells from blood. V is TRBV7-9 and J is TRBJ2-7, with 9 positions matching TRBD1. CDR3 sequence: CASSWDRVLGEQYF. The DNA for the CDR3 is TGTGCCAGCAGCTGGGACAGGGTATTAGGGGAGCAGTACTTC.